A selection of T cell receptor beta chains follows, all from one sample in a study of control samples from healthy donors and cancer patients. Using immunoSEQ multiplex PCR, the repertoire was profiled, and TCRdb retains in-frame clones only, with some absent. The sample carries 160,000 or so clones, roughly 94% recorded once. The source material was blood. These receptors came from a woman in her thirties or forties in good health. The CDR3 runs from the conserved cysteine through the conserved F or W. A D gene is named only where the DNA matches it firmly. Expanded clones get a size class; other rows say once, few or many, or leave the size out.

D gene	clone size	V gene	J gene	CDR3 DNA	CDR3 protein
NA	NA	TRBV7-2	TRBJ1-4	TGTGCCACCTCCGAGACAGTATATGAAAAACTGTTTTTT	CATSETVYEKLFF
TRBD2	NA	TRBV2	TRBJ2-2	TGTGCCAGCAGTTTAGCCGGGACTAGCGCTGGGGAGCTGTTTTTT	CASSLAGTSAGELFF
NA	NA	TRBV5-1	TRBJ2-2	TGCGCCAGCAGGTTGGACAGTACCACCGGGGAGCTGTTTTTT	CASRLDSTTGELFF
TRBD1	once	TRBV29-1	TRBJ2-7	TGCAGCGTGACCGGGACAGCCTCCTACGAGCAGTACTTC	CSVTGTASYEQYF
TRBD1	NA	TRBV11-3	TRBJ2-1	TGTGCCAGCAGCTTAGGTCAGGGGGTGTACAATGAGCAGTTCTTC	CASSLGQGVYNEQFF
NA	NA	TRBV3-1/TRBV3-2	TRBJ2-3	TGTGCCAGCAGCCAAGGGACTAGCACAGATACGCAGTATTTT	CASSQGTSTDTQYF
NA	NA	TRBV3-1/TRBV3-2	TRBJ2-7	TGTGCCACCACCTCCTCCGAGACCTACGAGCAGTACTTC	CATTSSETYEQYF
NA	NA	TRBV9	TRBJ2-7	TGTGCCAGCAGCGCCCGGACGGACTACGAGCAGTACTTC	CASSARTDYEQYF
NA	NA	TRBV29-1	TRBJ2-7	TGCAGCGTTGACGCGGCAGGGAATTCCGAGCAGTACTTC	CSVDAAGNSEQYF
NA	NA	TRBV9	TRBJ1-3	TGTGCCAGCAGCGTAGCGGGGAGCTCTGGAAACACCATATATTTT	CASSVAGSSGNTIYF
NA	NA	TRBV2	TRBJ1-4	TGTGCCAGCAGTGAACTTTTTGTTGGGAAGGACGGTGAAAAACTGTTTTTT	CASSELFVGKDGEKLFF
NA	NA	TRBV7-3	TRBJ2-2	TGTGCCAGCAGCTTTCAGGGGTCACCCGGGGAGCTGTTTTTT	CASSFQGSPGELFF